The source of this TCR beta chain is a study of blood T cell repertoires in COVID-19. V lost 1 base, J lost 8 bases, and 4 bases stayed unmatched. Germline lookup yields CDR1 SGDLS and CDR2 YYNGEE. CDR3 length: 14 residues. Data came from immunoSEQ multiplex PCR; TCRdb stores just in-frame clones and leaves some out. This sample has about 81,000 clones, with around 91% found just once. The chain uses TRBV9 and TRBJ2-1, with TRBD1 matching 9 bases. The sample was peripheral blood. This sequence was found in a woman aged 45-65 years in a cohort sampled during active COVID-19. CDR3 nucleotides: TGTGCCAGCAGCGTATGGACAGGGGTTGATGAGCAGTTCTTC. Translation gives CASSVWTGVDEQFF.